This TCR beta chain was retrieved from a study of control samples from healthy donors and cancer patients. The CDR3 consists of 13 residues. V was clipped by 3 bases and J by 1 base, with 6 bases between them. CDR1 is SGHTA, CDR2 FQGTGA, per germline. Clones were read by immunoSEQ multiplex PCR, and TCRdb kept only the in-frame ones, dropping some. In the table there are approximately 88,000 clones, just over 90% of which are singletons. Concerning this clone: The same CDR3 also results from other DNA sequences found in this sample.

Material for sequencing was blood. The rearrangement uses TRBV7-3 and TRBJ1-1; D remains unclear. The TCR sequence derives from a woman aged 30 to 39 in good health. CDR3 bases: TGTGCCAGCAGCTTTGGACGGAACACTGAAGCTTTCTTT. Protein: CASSFGRNTEAFF.